The 2 T cell receptor beta chains in this list originate from one sample, sequenced in a study of blood T cell repertoires in COVID-19. Here immunoSEQ multiplex PCR was the method, and the copy in TCRdb shows in-frame clones only, minus some. This sample yields around 270,000 clones, of which roughly 88% are seen a single time; 0.75% to 0.95% belongs to the top ten. Sequencing was carried out using peripheral blood. These receptor sequences come from a human donor with COVID-19, enrolled during active disease. The donor label of this sample is uncertain.

The chain links TRBV2 to TRBJ2-2; D call uncertain. This CDR3 region has 16 residues. In germline, CDR1 is SNHLY, CDR2 FYNNEI. The V gene lost 6 bases and the J gene lost 5 bases, with 19 bases spanning the gap. The CDR3 sequence is CASRQTTDMRTGELFF. CDR3 bases: TGTGCCAGCAGACAAACGACTGATATGAGGACCGGGGAGCTGTTTTTT.

This clone was counted only a few times. The chain joins TRBV6-6 to TRBJ1-1; the match to TRBD1 covers 9 bases. Losses at the gene ends were 2 bases for V and 3 bases for J; bases not matched to a gene: 4. The CDR3 covers 15 residues. The V gene's germline CDR1 is MNHNY and CDR2 SVGAGI (reference sequence). CDR3 residues: CASSYQTGGDTEAFF. CDR3 bases: TGTGCCAGCAGTTACCAGACAGGGGGAGACACTGAAGCTTTCTTT.